The 27 T cell receptor beta chains below were found in one sample sequenced in a study of T cell responses to AZD1222 COVID-19 vaccine. The protocol was immunoSEQ multiplex PCR, while the TCRdb copy is restricted to in-frame clones and leaves out a portion. The sample lists approximately 150,000 clones; around 91% were seen once. The sample consisted of peripheral blood, taken on day 0 of AZD1222 vaccination. All receptors derive from an adult in good health.

The chain joins TRBV18 to TRBJ2-2; maybe TRBD1 (5 bases). Germline V gene sequence: CDR1 KGHSH, CDR2 LQKENI. CDR3 length equals 16 residues. Deletions cut 1 base from V and 3 bases from J, with 12 bases between. The CDR3 nucleotides are TGTGCCAGCTCACCACTTAGGGGAAGTGACACCGGGGAGCTGTTTTTT. Its translation: CASSPLRGSDTGELFF. Using reference TRBV18 and TRBJ2-2 for the parts outside the CDR3, the full variable domain is NAGVMQNPRHLVRRRGQEARLRCSPMKGHSHVYWYRQLPEEGLKFMVYLQKENIIDESGMPKERFSAEFPKEGPSILRIQQVVRGDSAAYFCASSPLRGSDTGELFFGEGSRLTVL.

The V and J genes are TRBV10-2 and TRBJ1-6, with 8 nucleotides matching TRBD1. CDR1 WSHSY and CDR2 SAAADI come from the germline V gene. This CDR3 spans 14 amino acids. The V gene end was trimmed by 6 bases and the J gene end by 9 bases; junction bases not matched to a gene: 7. CDR3 amino acids: CASRGGQGSSPLHF. Here the CDR3 DNA reads TGCGCCAGCAGGGGAGGACAGGGCAGTTCACCCCTCCACTTT.

The rearrangement joins TRBV5-6 to TRBJ2-1; perhaps TRBD2 as D (5 bases). This CDR3 is built from 14 residues. V lost 0 bases to trimming and J lost 9 bases, with 13 bases between them. Germline CDR1 reads SGHDT; CDR2 reads YYEEEE. As DNA, the CDR3 is TGTGCCAGCAGCTTGGTGGTAGCGCCGGGTGAGCAGTTCTTC. It specifies CASSLVVAPGEQFF.

The chain is built from TRBV6-1 and TRBJ2-7, with D uncertain. V was cut by 5 bases and J by 0 bases, with 8 bases left in between. CDR1 MNHNS and CDR2 SASEGT come from the germline V gene. This CDR3 is built from 13 residues. CDR3 nucleotides: TGTGCCAGCAGTTATCCGAGCTCCTACGAGCAGTACTTC. It is translated as CASSYPSSYEQYF.

The chain recombines TRBV6-6 with TRBJ2-3; D not certain. V lost 7 bases to trimming and J lost 4 bases, with 12 bases between them. Germline V gives CDR1 MNHNY, CDR2 SVGAGI (reference sequence). CDR3 length equals 13 residues. Here the CDR3 reads CASNPPPSDTQYF. CDR3 nucleotides: TGTGCCAGCAATCCCCCCCCTTCAGATACGCAGTATTTT.

The sample holds a few counts of this clone. The gene calls are TRBV27 and TRBJ2-6; a possible D gene is TRBD1 (5 bases). Germline-derived CDR1 and CDR2 are MNHEY and SMNVEV (reference sequence). The CDR3 spans 19 residues. V shed 0 bases and J shed 0 bases, with 15 bases lying between them. CDR3 loop: CASSLSSRGVLSGANVLTF. As DNA, the CDR3 is TGTGCCAGCAGTTTATCTTCAAGGGGTGTCCTCTCTGGGGCCAACGTCCTGACTTTC.

The V call is TRBV6-2 or TRBV6-3, the J call TRBJ1-5; D perhaps matches TRBD1 (6 bases). Germline V gene lookup returns CDR1 MNHEY and CDR2 SVGEGT. This CDR3 contains 17 residues. Deletions cut 7 bases from V and 0 bases from J, with 19 bases between. CDR3 nucleotide sequence: TGTGCCAGCACCCCGGGGACACTCCGAGATAGCAATCAGCCCCAGCATTTT. Translated: CASTPGTLRDSNQPQHF.

The rearrangement links TRBV27 to TRBJ1-5, with TRBD1 identical over 9 bases. This CDR3 has 17 amino acids. After removal of 6 bases from V and 5 bases from J, the junction contained 14 bases not matched to a gene. Germline assignment: CDR1 MNHEY and CDR2 SMNVEV (reference sequence). CDR3 region: CASSPLGGTGNDQPQHF. The CDR3 DNA follows: TGTGCCAGCAGCCCATTGGGGGGGACAGGGAATGATCAGCCCCAGCATTTT.

This chain joins TRBV18 and TRBJ2-7; weak D call: TRBD1 (6 bases). Germline CDR1 is KGHSH and CDR2 is LQKENI. This CDR3 spans 17 amino acids. V lost 1 base, J lost 1 base, and 17 bases lay in between. Written as DNA, the CDR3 is TGTGCCAGCTCACCACTCCGACAGGCAGGAGAATCCTACGAGCAGTACTTC. Protein sequence: CASSPLRQAGESYEQYF.

The chain links TRBV6-5 to TRBJ2-3; D is perhaps TRBD2 (5 bases). The length of the CDR3 is 12 residues. CDR1 is MNHEY, CDR2 SVGAGI, per germline. V was cut by 5 bases and J by 9 bases, with 12 bases left in between. CDR3 in amino acids: CASSNFRETQYF. DNA for the CDR3: TGTGCCAGCAGTAATTTTAGGGAGACGCAGTATTTT.

The chain combines TRBV7-3 with TRBJ2-2, with 8 bases fitting TRBD2. In germline, CDR1 is SGHTA, CDR2 FQGTGA. The CDR3 sequence is 15 residues long. Germline trimming cut 5 bases from V and 1 base from J; bases unmatched to any gene: 3. This chain's CDR3 is CASSPGLVNTGELFF. In DNA form, the CDR3 reads TGTGCCAGCAGCCCGGGACTAGTGAACACCGGGGAGCTGTTTTTT. Filled out from reference TRBV7-3 and TRBJ2-2, the complete variable domain reads GAGVSQTPSNKVTEKGKYVELRCDPISGHTALYWYRQSLGQGPEFLIYFQGTGAADDSGLPNDRFFAVRPEGSVSTLKIQRTERGDSAVYLCASSPGLVNTGELFFGEGSRLTVL.

CDR3 sequence reads: CASCDREASGRSYEQYF. The CDR3 region has the DNA TGTGCCAGCTGTGACAGGGAAGCCAGCGGGAGATCCTACGAGCAGTACTTC. The chain employs TRBV28 and TRBJ2-7, with TRBD2 as a possible D gene (8 bases). The germline CDR1 and CDR2 sequences are MDHEN and SYDVKM. This CDR3 region has 17 residues. V lost 8 bases and J 1 base, leaving 24 bases between the germline ends.

J is TRBJ1-3 and V is TRBV7-3, with D unresolved. The CDR3 runs 12 residues. Germline V gene data show CDR1 as SGHTA and CDR2 as FQGTGA. Trimming took 5 bases from V and 0 from J, leaving 2 bases between them. This CDR3 is CASSNSGNTIYF. The CDR3 DNA sequence: TGTGCCAGCAGCAACTCTGGAAACACCATATATTTT.

The genes are TRBV5-4 and TRBJ2-1; 11 nucleotides line up with TRBD2. The germline V gene has CDR1 SGHNT and CDR2 YYREEE (reference sequence). V shed 4 bases and J 8 bases; nucleotides not matched to a gene: 8. The CDR3 is 15 residues long. The CDR3 coding sequence is TGTGCCAGCAGCCCCGTAGCGGGAGGGAGGCATGAGCAGTTCTTC. Protein: CASSPVAGGRHEQFF.

The gene calls are TRBV7-8 and TRBJ1-3; D is ambiguous. The germline CDR1 and CDR2 sequences are SGHVS and FQNEAQ. The germline V and J ends were trimmed by 4 bases and 0 bases, with 16 bases remaining between them. This CDR3 has 17 residues. DNA of the CDR3: TGTGCCAGCAGCTCCAACAGAGCCACCGACTCTGGAAACACCATATATTTT. This translates into CASSSNRATDSGNTIYF.

CDR3 DNA sequence: TGTGCCAGCCTCATAGAGGGGGCGCACACCGGGGAGCTGTTTTTT. Protein sequence: CASLIEGAHTGELFF. J is TRBJ2-2 and V is TRBV2; 7 positions match TRBD1. The CDR3 is 15 amino acids. CDR1 SNHLY and CDR2 FYNNEI come from the germline V gene. V trimming: 8 bases; J trimming: 3 bases; junction bases outside the gene matches: 9.

The chain carries TRBV7-6 and TRBJ2-2; 7 positions agree with TRBD1. With 4 bases clipped from V and 6 bases from J, the junction kept 14 bases outside the gene matches. This CDR3 comprises 17 residues. The germline gives CDR1 SGHVS, CDR2 FNYEAQ. The CDR3 DNA reads TGTGCCAGCAGCTCACACCCGGGACAGACGATTGCCGGGGAGCTGTTTTTT. This codes for CASSSHPGQTIAGELFF.

The chain combines TRBV28 with TRBJ1-1; tentative D call: TRBD1 (5 bases). CDR1 is MDHEN and CDR2 is SYDVKM in the germline V gene. Trimming removed 5 bases at V and 0 bases at J, with 13 bases between. The CDR3 sequence is 15 residues long. CDR3 nucleotides: TGTGCCAGCAGTGAAATCACAGGATTGAACACTGAAGCTTTCTTT. Protein product: CASSEITGLNTEAFF.

The CDR3 loop is CASSPGLATNEQFF. The CDR3 nucleotides are TGTGCCAGCAGCCCGGGACTAGCGACGAATGAGCAGTTCTTC. V usage is TRBV7-3 and J usage is TRBJ2-1; 10 bases are a match to TRBD2. This CDR3 region has 14 residues. The germline gives CDR1 SGHTA, CDR2 FQGTGA. With 5 bases clipped from V and 7 bases from J, the junction kept 5 bases outside the gene matches.

V usage is TRBV5-1 and J usage is TRBJ2-1; 9 nucleotides line up with TRBD1. V lost 1 base, J lost 7 bases, and 12 bases stayed unmatched. Germline V gene lookup returns CDR1 SGHRS and CDR2 YFSETQ. This CDR3 has 17 residues. The CDR3 reads CASSLFTRDRVGNEQFF. For the CDR3, the DNA is TGCGCCAGCAGCTTGTTTACCCGGGACAGGGTAGGTAATGAGCAGTTCTTC.

The chain links TRBV7-2 to TRBJ1-2; 8 nucleotides agree with TRBD1. V was clipped by 5 bases and J by 8 bases; unmatched bases: 7. CDR3 length equals 13 residues. Looked up from germline, CDR1 is SGHTA and CDR2 is FQGNSA. CDR3 residues: CASSTRTGWGYTF. CDR3 sequence (DNA): TGTGCCAGCAGCACCCGGACAGGGTGGGGCTACACCTTC.

This clone was observed a few times. The gene calls are TRBV12-2 and TRBJ2-5; TRBD1 was called by the table and not checked on the DNA. TRBV12-2 is termed a pseudogene. CDR3 length: 19 amino acids. In DNA form, the CDR3 reads TGTGCAAGTCGCTTAGCCGTAGGCAGGGGAAAGGTGTGGTGGGAGACCCAGTACTTC. This gives the protein CASRLAVGRGKVWWETQYF.

This clone has a single count. This chain connects TRBV27 to TRBJ1-4; D is perhaps TRBD1 (6 bases). V lost 6 bases to trimming and J lost 0 bases, with 11 bases between them. The CDR3 covers 15 residues. Germline V gene lookup returns CDR1 MNHEY and CDR2 SMNVEV (reference sequence). The CDR3 reads CASSPKGATNEKLFF. The CDR3, as DNA: TGTGCCAGCAGCCCGAAGGGGGCAACTAATGAAAAACTGTTTTTT.

The J gene is TRBJ1-3, the V gene TRBV14, with D maybe TRBD1 (5 bases). CDR1 and CDR2 (germline): SGHDN, FVKESK. V lost 1 base and J lost 4, with 11 bases in between. The CDR3 loop spans 15 amino acids. DNA of the CDR3: TGTGCCAGCAGCCAAGTCCGGGGGTACGGAAACACCATATATTTT. Translated: CASSQVRGYGNTIYF.

J is TRBJ2-2 and V is TRBV4-3; 9 bases fit TRBD2. Germline CDR1 and CDR2: LGHNA and YSLEER. Trimming at V came to 7 bases and at J to 6 bases, leaving 9 bases not matched to a gene. The CDR3 is 15 amino acids. CDR3 protein: CASTRASGTAGELFF. The DNA of the CDR3 is TGCGCCAGCACAAGGGCTAGCGGGACCGCCGGGGAGCTGTTTTTT.

The chain carries TRBV19 and TRBJ2-7; 7 nucleotides match TRBD1. Germline CDR1 reads LNHDA; CDR2 reads SQIVND (reference sequence). The trim removed 5 bases at V and 3 bases at J, leaving 10 bases unmatched. CDR3 length equals 15 residues. The CDR3 DNA reads as TGTGCCAGTAGTGCCCCGGGACAGTCCAGCTACGAGCAGTACTTC. Translation: CASSAPGQSSYEQYF.

The rearrangement uses TRBV7-2 and TRBJ2-5; TRBD2 agrees at 14 bases. V shed 1 base and J 4 bases; nucleotides not matched to a gene: 8. Germline V gene sequence: CDR1 SGHTA, CDR2 FQGNSA. The CDR3 is 18 residues long. The CDR3 protein is CASSLGLAGGQEVETQYF. The CDR3 bases are TGTGCCAGCAGCTTAGGACTAGCGGGAGGGCAGGAGGTAGAGACCCAGTACTTC.